This T cell receptor beta chain derives from a study of T cell responses to AZD1222 COVID-19 vaccine. The V and J ends lost 7 bases and 4 bases respectively, with 10 bases between them. This CDR3 comprises 12 residues. Germline V gives CDR1 LNHDA, CDR2 SQIVND (reference sequence). Pooling covered second doses at about 4 or about 12 weeks. Sequencing used immunoSEQ multiplex PCR; TCRdb keeps in-frame clones, though not all of them. The profile shows around 150,000 clones, about 91% of them singletons. Material: peripheral blood, obtained 28 days after the second AZD1222 dose. The J gene is TRBJ1-2, the V gene TRBV19; maybe TRBD1 (5 bases). The source is an adult who received the AZD1222 COVID-19 vaccine. The CDR3 sequence: CASTGTGYGYTF. The DNA for the CDR3 is TGTGCCAGTACAGGGACGGGCTATGGCTACACCTTC.